Included here is one T cell receptor beta chain sequence, with context. This clonotype came up a few times. Its cognate antigen has yet to be identified. No base-level quality is on record; no much larger clone is a single base apart. CDR1 and CDR2 (MNHEY, SVGAGI) derive from the germline V gene. The CDR3 runs 13 residues from the cysteine to the phenylalanine. Only the CDR3 portion is preserved as DNA: 39 bases, with reading frame beginning at the first base. V is pared back by 2 bases and J by 3 bases, with 5 bases lying between the germline termini. Library generation was performed with PCR. The instrument was an Illumina HiSeq 2500. TCR library preparation used molecular barcoding, with unique molecular identifiers applied to normalize quantification of the TCRbeta repertoire. In TCRdb, the public reads were trimmed at Q25 with fastp and aligned with MiXCR, with productive beta chains retained. Each CDR3 protein appears once, grouped with its most common genes and DNA. The sample has approximately 350,000 distinct CDR3 sequences on record, 15% to 20% of them singletons. The ten largest account for just over 40% of the sample.

Interpreted using the paper, the treatment or condition label stands for: allogeneic hematopoietic cell transplantation with graft depleted of TCRalphabeta T cells and CD19 B cells. The transplant recipients were children given TCRalphabeta/CD19-depleted allogeneic hematopoietic cell grafts. The data originate from a study of T-cell reconstitution after alpha-beta-depleted transplantation in children (dated by TCRdb to 2016 to 2017). Concerning the study at large: Using TCR repertoire profiling, the study followed T-cell immune reconstitution in a quantitative way in children after TCRalphabeta/CD19-depleted allogeneic hematopoietic cell transplantation. General conclusions and limits of the study: Over subsequent months, a decline in hyperexpanded clone frequencies was noted, and after one year, T-cell counts and TCRbeta diversity were mostly ascribed to newly produced T cells. About two months after transplant, the apparently early recovery of alphabetaT-cell counts reportedly depended on just several hundred clones that had expanded rapidly and came from non-depleted graft cells. In some patients, the high TCRbeta diversity seen at day 60 was put down to recipient T cells and intrathymic progenitors that had survived conditioning.

The receptor chain draws on TRBV6-5 and TRBJ1-5; no confident D gene assignment can be made. The receptor was derived from a male patient between 2 and 15 years old who had a stem cell transplant for acute lymphoblastic leukemia, so the T cells may come from the graft donor. Sample: PBMCs, mostly from graft donor cells, taken 360 days after TCRalphabeta/CD19-depleted stem cell transplant. The CDR3 region has the sequence CASSYGFNQPQHF. The nucleotide sequence is TGTGCCAGCAGTTACGGATTCAATCAGCCCCAGCATTTT.